This record covers a single T cell receptor beta chain. Its target is not known. TCRdb's table, derived via immunoSEQ multiplex PCR, lists solely in-frame clones and lacks some. The sample has 40,000 to 50,000 clones; about 76% are singletons. The data belong to a study of a mutant IDH1 vaccine in newly diagnosed glioma. Time point defined: week 23, last vaccination. Doses consisted of 300 ug of mutant IDH1 20-mer peptide each, paired with topical imiquimod. Germline CDR1 reads LGHNA; CDR2 reads YSLEER. The CDR3 loop spans 14 amino acids. V lost 2 bases, J lost 8 bases, and 8 bases stayed unmatched. The V gene is TRBV4-3, the J gene TRBJ1-2, with 7 nucleotides matching TRBD1. This clonotype was sampled from a man in his forties or fifties with glioma. The material was PBMCs, obtained from a glioma patient whose treatment included an IDH1 peptide vaccine. The CDR3 sequence is CASSQQGGGIGYTF. The CDR3 nucleotides are TGCGCCAGCAGCCAACAGGGGGGAGGCATCGGCTACACCTTC.